These T cell receptor beta chains were read from a single sample in a study of OX40 agonist ivuxolimab in advanced cancers. Clones were read by immunoSEQ multiplex PCR, and TCRdb kept only the in-frame ones, dropping some. The data contain roughly 66,000 clones, around 83% of them singletons. This sample comprised CD4+ or CD8+ T cells sorted from blood, obtained in a trial of the OX40 agonist ivuxolimab. The receptors originated from an adult with an advanced solid tumor such as melanoma, head and neck, liver or kidney cancer. Each CDR3 is given without its conserved first and last residue. For some rows the clone size is stated as once, few or many, or as a class when expanded; others skip it.

V gene: TRBV4-3; clone size: once; J gene: TRBJ2-1; CDR3 protein: ASSQAGTIENEQF
V gene: TRBV20-1; clone size: .; J gene: TRBJ2-1; CDR3 protein: SARDMGGQF
V gene: TRBV5-1; clone size: .; J gene: TRBJ2-2; CDR3 protein: ASSLVRGNTGELF
V gene: TRBV2; clone size: .; J gene: TRBJ1-5; CDR3 protein: ASSGTGGADQPQH
V gene: TRBV19; clone size: .; J gene: TRBJ2-2; CDR3 protein: ASPGPETGELF
V gene: TRBV5-5; clone size: .; J gene: TRBJ2-5; CDR3 protein: ASSLDYGQETQY
V gene: TRBV19; clone size: .; J gene: TRBJ2-1; CDR3 protein: ASSEEGAGNEQF
V gene: TRBV5-6; clone size: .; J gene: TRBJ1-1; CDR3 protein: ASSSGRDSNTEAF
V gene: TRBV11-2; clone size: few; J gene: TRBJ1-4; CDR3 protein: ASSLTRASEKLF
V gene: TRBV7-3; clone size: few; J gene: TRBJ1-2; CDR3 protein: ASTAGYGYT
V gene: TRBV28; clone size: few; J gene: TRBJ1-1; CDR3 protein: ASNQQGSAF
V gene: TRBV7-3; clone size: once; J gene: TRBJ2-7; CDR3 protein: ASSLRGFRNRDRGPYEQY
V gene: TRBV7-9; clone size: .; J gene: TRBJ1-2; CDR3 protein: ASSLIRDGYT
V gene: TRBV28; clone size: .; J gene: TRBJ2-2; CDR3 protein: ASSPPGTGNTGELF
V gene: TRBV19; clone size: .; J gene: TRBJ2-2; CDR3 protein: AGGLAGNTGELF
V gene: TRBV6-4; clone size: few; J gene: TRBJ1-6; CDR3 protein: ASSPTGASYNSPLH
V gene: TRBV5-1; clone size: few; J gene: TRBJ2-2; CDR3 protein: ASSWGILAGAPRNTGELF
V gene: TRBV9; clone size: few; J gene: TRBJ2-2; CDR3 protein: ASSDRGSGSNTGELF
V gene: TRBV21-1; clone size: .; J gene: TRBJ2-7; CDR3 protein: ASSKEGFGPGRTYEQY
V gene: TRBV11-3; clone size: .; J gene: TRBJ2-3; CDR3 protein: ASSPGGFADTQY
V gene: TRBV4-1; clone size: .; J gene: TRBJ2-1; CDR3 protein: ASSLYRGPGENNEQF
V gene: TRBV19; clone size: .; J gene: TRBJ1-5; CDR3 protein: ASLQGLWGGQDSNQPQH
V gene: TRBV7-3; clone size: .; J gene: TRBJ1-2; CDR3 protein: ASSSKGGSYGYT
V gene: TRBV18; clone size: .; J gene: TRBJ1-1; CDR3 protein: ASSPYLDRTNTEAF
V gene: TRBV19; clone size: .; J gene: TRBJ1-1; CDR3 protein: ASISRVGSKGTEAF
V gene: TRBV27; clone size: .; J gene: TRBJ2-5; CDR3 protein: ASSLGGLAGAKTQY
V gene: TRBV13; clone size: .; J gene: TRBJ2-2; CDR3 protein: ASSAERTGELF
V gene: TRBV5-5; clone size: .; J gene: TRBJ1-1; CDR3 protein: ASSATEKNTEAF
V gene: TRBV4-1; clone size: .; J gene: TRBJ2-5; CDR3 protein: ASSKASQGGRETQY
V gene: TRBV10-1; clone size: .; J gene: TRBJ2-2; CDR3 protein: ASSDWGQGNTGELF
V gene: TRBV6-5; clone size: once; J gene: TRBJ1-3; CDR3 protein: ASSYAPGGSGNTIY
V gene: TRBV28; clone size: .; J gene: TRBJ2-5; CDR3 protein: ASRRARGQETQY
V gene: TRBV28; clone size: .; J gene: TRBJ1-2; CDR3 protein: ASRPQGEDYGYT
V gene: TRBV27; clone size: .; J gene: TRBJ2-3; CDR3 protein: ASSSGVAPDTQY
V gene: TRBV5-6; clone size: .; J gene: TRBJ2-3; CDR3 protein: ASSLAILGPTDTQY